The clone carrying this TCR beta chain was detected a few times. Antigen specificity is unknown. Next came a second PCR, run for about 6 to 12 cycles, which used a sample-barcoded 5' primer along with a J-beta primer mix. TCRdb reprocessed the 5' RACE reads with MiXCR, giving one entry per CDR3 protein. The repertoire consists of 1.5 million to 2 million distinct CDR3 sequences, with around 42% occurring once and the leading ten covering roughly 23%. This entry comes from a study of blood T cells in healthy people across ages. Overall study results and limits: Age advanced and TCR beta diversity per million T cells fell, roughly linearly. Estimates based on one million T cells were treated as lower bounds.

The CDR3 is 20 amino acids. Germline assignment: CDR1 MNHEY and CDR2 SVGAGI. Trimming pared 0 bases from V and 2 bases from J, leaving 23 bases between. The source is a human donor in good health. V and J are TRBV6-5 and TRBJ2-4; D may be TRBD1 or TRBD2 (5 bases each). Sequenced sample: blood. Written as DNA, the CDR3 is TGTGCCAGCAGTTACTCGATTGTGGGGCAGAGCGGCGGGTCCAAAAACATTCAGTACTTC. This encodes CASSYSIVGQSGGSKNIQYF.